This paragraph reports one T cell receptor beta chain. As yet, its antigen is unknown. The record originates from a study of blood T cells in healthy people across ages. On the study more broadly: Roughly one uniquely barcoded beta molecule per two T cells was captured.

Using a J-beta primer mix together with a sample-barcoded 5' primer, a second PCR was run for roughly 7 to 12 cycles. In TCRdb, the 5' RACE reads were re-called with MiXCR into one record per CDR3 protein. The sample shows roughly 410,000 distinct CDR3 sequences, roughly half of them seen only once. The length of the CDR3 is 18 residues. In germline, CDR1 is SGHTA, CDR2 FQGNSA. The V end lost 1 base, the J end lost 3 bases, and 19 bases lay between the germline ends. Whole-study findings and limits: Both higher diversity and more naive CD4+ cells marked long-lived donors when set against aged donors. Using unsorted PBMCs precluded a conclusive naive versus antigen-experienced comparison. Strong correlation linked observed beta diversity and percent naive T cells.

This clonotype originated in a man aged 60 to 69 in good health. V and J are TRBV7-2 and TRBJ2-1; D remains unclear. Input material: blood. CDR3 amino acids: CASSLGSGRPGHYNEQFF. Written as DNA, the CDR3 is TGTGCCAGCAGCTTAGGTTCCGGCCGGCCCGGCCACTACAATGAGCAGTTCTTC.